A single sample is the source of the 27 T cell receptor beta chains below, sequenced in a study of OX40 agonist ivuxolimab in advanced cancers. The repertoire was sequenced with immunoSEQ multiplex PCR; TCRdb's copy has only in-frame clones and lacks some. The profile shows about 35,000 clones, about four fifths of them singletons. The sample in question was CD4+ or CD8+ T cells sorted from blood, obtained in a trial of the OX40 agonist ivuxolimab. The source is an adult with an advanced solid tumor such as melanoma, head and neck, liver or kidney cancer.

V is TRBV6-6 and J is TRBJ1-6; D is possibly TRBD1 (6 bases). V was cut by 2 bases and J by 9 bases, with 14 bases left in between. CDR3 length: 15 residues. In germline, CDR1 is MNHNY, CDR2 SVGAGI (reference sequence). CDR3 coding DNA: TGTGCCAGCAGTTACGTGGGGGCGCGGAGTTCACCCCTCCACTTT. Amino acid sequence: CASSYVGARSSPLHF.

The chain combines TRBV6-4 with TRBJ1-2, with D hard to call. Trimming left V 6 bases short and J 0 bases short, with 14 bases between. The germline gives CDR1 MRHNA, CDR2 SNTAGT. The CDR3 runs 15 residues. The CDR3 protein is CASRLEGSSNYGYTF. DNA of the CDR3: TGTGCCAGCAGACTCGAAGGGTCTTCTAACTATGGCTACACCTTC.

The rearrangement uses TRBV5-5 and TRBJ2-3; TRBD1 might be the D (5 bases). Germline V gene data show CDR1 as SGHKS and CDR2 as YYEKEE (reference sequence). The V end was cut by 4 bases, the J end by 3 bases, with 15 bases between. This CDR3 contains 15 residues. DNA of the CDR3: TGTGCCAGCAGCAGGGGTTTATCATTGACAGATACGCAGTATTTT. This gives the protein CASSRGLSLTDTQYF.

The chain links TRBV28 to TRBJ2-4, with 9 bases that match TRBD1. Per germline, CDR1 MDHEN and CDR2 SYDVKM. V lost 5 bases and J lost 5; bases outside the gene matches: 7. CDR3 length: 15 residues. Here the CDR3 DNA reads TGTGCCAGCAGTACAGGACAGGGGTTCCAAAACATTCAGTACTTC. Its protein is CASSTGQGFQNIQYF.

The J gene is TRBJ1-6, the V gene TRBV27; D is possibly TRBD1 (6 bases). The CDR3 has 16 residues. Per germline, CDR1 MNHEY and CDR2 SMNVEV (reference sequence). Trimming removed 6 bases from V and 6 bases from J, with 18 bases in between. CDR3 sequence (DNA): TGTGCCAGCAGGCAGATGGGGGGGGCAAGTAATTCACCCCTCCACTTT. It encodes CASRQMGGASNSPLHF.

This chain joins TRBV12-2 and TRBJ2-5; TRBD2 is the table's D call, not checked against the DNA. TRBV12-2 is an annotated pseudogene. This CDR3 spans 16 amino acids. The CDR3 nucleotides read TGTGCAAGTCGCTTAGCCGGAGGGGGGGCCGGGAAGACCCAGTACTTC. It specifies CASRLAGGGAGKTQYF.

This chain connects TRBV7-3 to TRBJ2-3, with 7 nucleotides matching TRBD1. Per germline, CDR1 SGHTA and CDR2 FQGTGA. This CDR3 contains 13 residues. V dropped 4 bases and J dropped 9; count of bases not matched to a gene: 7. The CDR3 region is CASSSYRGGTQYF. The DNA for the CDR3 is TGTGCCAGCAGCTCCTACAGGGGCGGAACGCAGTATTTT.

The chain couples TRBV7-2 to TRBJ2-2; the match to TRBD2 covers 9 bases. CDR1 is SGHTA and CDR2 is FQGNSA in the germline V gene. The CDR3 loop spans 17 amino acids. The junction had 10 bases not matched to a gene; V was cut back by 1 base and J by 7 bases. CDR3 nucleotide sequence: TGTGCCAGCAGCTTAGGAGGTAGCGGGAGCCCCCTCGGGGAGCTGTTTTTT. Amino acid sequence: CASSLGGSGSPLGELFF.

The V call is TRBV6-5, the J call TRBJ1-4, with 9 positions matching TRBD1. The CDR3 spans 14 residues. Trimming cost V 7 bases and J 6 bases; bases outside gene matches: 6. Germline values: CDR1 MNHEY, CDR2 SVGAGI. For the CDR3, the DNA is TGTGCCAGCAACCCGGGACAGGGCTATGAAAAACTGTTTTTT. Translation: CASNPGQGYEKLFF.

In regard to this clone: In the same sample, other DNA sequences code for this CDR3. CDR3 region: CASSLGGRNTEAFF. CDR3 sequence (DNA): TGTGCCAGCAGCCTCGGCGGGAGGAACACTGAAGCTTTCTTT. The chain links TRBV7-2 to TRBJ1-1; unclear D gene. The ends were cut back, 5 bases at V and 1 base at J, with 11 bases in the middle. From germline, CDR1 is SGHTA and CDR2 FQGNSA. CDR3 size: 14 residues. The full variable domain, in which reference TRBV7-2 and TRBJ1-1 provide the parts outside the CDR3, is GAGVSQSPSNKVTEKGKDVELRCDPISGHTALYWYRQSLGQGLEFLIYFQGNSAPDKSGLPSDRFSAERTGGSVSTLTIQRTQQEDSAVYLCASSLGGRNTEAFFGQGTRLTVV.

Concerning this clone itself: At one end, the junction sequence differs from germline, possibly due to a read error. The V gene is TRBV7-8, the J gene TRBJ2-7; 11 bases align to TRBD2. Germline-derived CDR1 and CDR2 are SGHVS and FQNEAQ. The CDR3 runs to 14 residues. As DNA, the CDR3 is TGTGCCAGCAGATTAGCGGGAGGGTCCTACGAGCAGTACTTC. Protein: CASRLAGGSYEQYF.

CDR3 amino acids: CASSEVVQGRGGYTF. The DNA of the CDR3 is TGTGCCAGCAGTGAAGTGGTACAGGGGCGAGGTGGCTACACCTTC. The chain combines TRBV2 with TRBJ1-2; TRBD1 matches at 7 bases. The CDR3 runs 15 residues. Germline lookup yields CDR1 SNHLY and CDR2 FYNNEI. V dropped 1 base and J dropped 7; count of bases not matched to a gene: 9.

V gene TRBV6-6 combines with J gene TRBJ2-7; possibly TRBD1 for D (6 bases). CDR3 length: 15 amino acids. V lost 0 bases to trimming and J lost 6 bases, with 15 bases between them. Germline V CDR1 and CDR2: MNHNY, SVGAGI (reference sequence). As DNA, the CDR3 is TGTGCCAGCAGTTACTCCCTGGCAGGGGTCGGCGAGCAGTACTTC. Amino acid sequence: CASSYSLAGVGEQYF.

This chain connects TRBV7-3 to TRBJ2-2; 8 bases line up with TRBD1. The length of the CDR3 is 15 residues. V lost 5 bases and J lost 3; bases outside the gene matches: 5. From germline, CDR1 is SGHTA and CDR2 FQGTGA. The CDR3 protein is CASSPQGAYTGELFF. The CDR3 coding sequence is TGTGCCAGCAGCCCGCAGGGGGCATACACCGGGGAGCTGTTTTTT.

The J gene is TRBJ2-1, the V gene TRBV4-3; perhaps TRBD2 as D (6 bases). Trimming stripped 0 bases from V and 5 bases from J, with 17 bases between. Germline V gives CDR1 LGHNA, CDR2 YSLEER. The CDR3 sequence is 17 residues long. The CDR3 nucleotides are TGCGCCAGCAGCCAAGATTGGGAGGACTCCCCGGACAATGAGCAGTTCTTC. It encodes CASSQDWEDSPDNEQFF.

This chain uses TRBV19 with TRBJ2-2; perhaps D is TRBD1 or TRBD2 (5 bases each). The CDR3 spans 14 residues. The V gene lost 4 bases and the J gene lost 3 bases, with 9 bases spanning the gap. The germline CDR1 and CDR2 sequences are LNHDA and SQIVND (reference sequence). CDR3 sequence (DNA): TGTGCCAGTAGTACGGGACCCTACACCGGGGAGCTGTTTTTT. It encodes CASSTGPYTGELFF.

Here the CDR3 DNA reads TGTGCCAGCAGTGAAACCACCCAGGGGCTGGATGGCTACACCTTC. Protein: CASSETTQGLDGYTF. The chain couples TRBV2 to TRBJ1-2; D is possibly TRBD1 (6 bases). Germline values: CDR1 SNHLY, CDR2 FYNNEI. The CDR3 covers 15 residues. V was clipped by 2 bases and J by 6 bases, with 16 bases between them.

This CDR3 is CASSLDAATRNTEAFF. In DNA, the CDR3 is TGTGCCAGCAGCTTAGACGCCGCGACAAGGAACACTGAAGCTTTCTTT. This chain joins TRBV7-2 and TRBJ1-1; D is unresolved. The V end lost 1 base, the J end lost 1 base, and 13 bases lay between the germline ends. CDR3 size: 16 residues. Per the germline V gene, CDR1 is SGHTA and CDR2 is FQGNSA.

The genes are TRBV18 and TRBJ2-1; 8 nucleotides match TRBD2. J gave up 0 bases and V 11 bases, and 6 bases lay outside the gene matches. Germline V gives CDR1 KGHSH, CDR2 LQKENI. The CDR3 has 14 residues. CDR3 region: CASRRGASYNEQFF. CDR3 DNA sequence: TGTGCCTCACGGCGGGGGGCCTCCTACAATGAGCAGTTCTTC.

V gene TRBV30 combines with J gene TRBJ2-2, with D perhaps TRBD2 (5 bases). V lost 0 bases, J lost 5 bases, and 7 bases lay in between. From germline, CDR1 is GTSNPN and CDR2 SVGIG (reference sequence). The CDR3 extends over 13 amino acids. CDR3 bases: TGTGCCTGGAGTGTAGGAGGAACCGGGGAGCTGTTTTTT. It specifies CAWSVGGTGELFF.

This chain uses TRBV11-3 with TRBJ2-1, with TRBD2 matching over 9 bases. Germline-derived CDR1 and CDR2 are SGHNT and YENEEA. The CDR3 runs 16 residues. J was trimmed by 6 bases and V by 1 base; bases with no gene match: 7. CDR3 protein: CASSLGDSGGTNEQFF. The CDR3 DNA reads as TGTGCCAGCAGCTTAGGCGATAGCGGGGGCACCAATGAGCAGTTCTTC.

J is TRBJ2-1 and V is TRBV5-1, with D perhaps TRBD1 (7 bases). The length of the CDR3 is 15 residues. The V gene lost 4 bases and the J gene lost 0 bases, with 11 bases spanning the gap. Germline values: CDR1 SGHRS, CDR2 YFSETQ. Here the CDR3 DNA reads TGCGCCAGCAGCGCGGGACAGAGCTCCTACAATGAGCAGTTCTTC. It translates to CASSAGQSSYNEQFF.

The CDR3 reads CASSYRGGNADTQYF. CDR3 DNA sequence: TGTGCCAGCAGTTACAGAGGGGGGAACGCAGATACGCAGTATTTT. The chain recombines TRBV6-5 with TRBJ2-3; either TRBD1 or TRBD2 may fit D (6 bases each). Germline lookup yields CDR1 MNHEY and CDR2 SVGAGI. The CDR3 extends over 15 amino acids. The ends were cut back, 2 bases at V and 4 bases at J, with 13 bases in the middle.

The sample holds a few counts of this clone. The chain uses TRBV21-1 and TRBJ2-7; no DNA check was done on the table's D call, TRBD2. TRBV21-1 is flagged as a pseudogene. The CDR3 is 12 amino acids. The CDR3 DNA sequence: TGTGCCAGCAGAGAGGGAGGGAACGAGCAGTACTTC. Translated: CASREGGNEQYF.

The chain uses TRBV7-2 and TRBJ1-6; a weak D match, TRBD1 (5 bases). The germline V gene has CDR1 SGHTA and CDR2 FQGNSA. This CDR3 has 16 residues. V gave up 4 bases and J gave up 9 bases, with 19 bases separating them. CDR3 DNA sequence: TGTGCCAGCAGCTCGTGGGGGGACCTAAGGGCTTCACCCCTCCACTTT. It translates to CASSSWGDLRASPLHF.

The CDR3 nucleotides are TGTGCCACCAGCAGACAAAGGGGTCTAGCCACAGATACGCAGTATTTT. Its translation: CATSRQRGLATDTQYF. This sequence joins TRBV15 and TRBJ2-3; possibly TRBD1 or TRBD2 for D (5 bases each). V lost 2 bases and J 2 bases, leaving 14 bases between the germline ends. The CDR3 runs to 16 residues. Germline loops: CDR1 LNHNV, CDR2 YYDKDF (reference sequence).

V and J are TRBV6-9 and TRBJ1-1; D gene unclear. With 8 bases removed from V and 6 bases from J, the gap between germline ends came to 19 bases. This CDR3 is 14 amino acids long. The germline CDR1 and CDR2 sequences are MNHGY and SVAAGI. As DNA, the CDR3 is TGTGCCAGCCGAAGGGAAACCGGGGTTCCTGAAGCTTTCTTT. It specifies CASRRETGVPEAFF.